This TCR beta chain comes out of a study of T cells after yellow fever vaccination. Whole-study context: Preparation of the low-cell-number fractions used SMART-Seq v4 Ultra Low Input. Study results and caveats: Clones from primary vaccination mostly reappeared after the booster (over 95% CD4, approximately 88% CD8). From the bulk population, abundant clonotypes could contaminate and appear within FACS-sorted repertoires.

TCRdb re-analysed the 5' RACE reads in MiXCR, keeping a single row per CDR3 protein. The data show roughly 190,000 distinct CDR3 sequences, roughly 9.6% seen once. Regarding this clonotype: The antigen is unknown.

Germline lookup yields CDR1 SGDLS and CDR2 YYNGEE. The CDR3 spans 14 residues. Deletions cut 0 bases from V and 1 base from J, with 8 bases between. V gene TRBV9 combines with J gene TRBJ2-7; D is possibly TRBD1 (5 bases). This receptor was identified in a man between 18 and 29 years old who received the YFV17D yellow fever vaccine. The sequences come from CD8+ T cells sorted from PBMCs, collected 15 days after the yellow fever booster vaccination. This chain's CDR3 is CASSVEDKSYEQYF. CDR3 bases: TGTGCCAGCAGCGTAGAGGACAAGTCCTACGAGCAGTACTTC.